This TCR beta chain was found in a study of radiotherapy plus CTLA-4 blockade in lung cancer. Only in-frame clones appear in the TCRdb table, and some are missing; sequencing was by immunoSEQ multiplex PCR. The repertoire has tens of thousands of clones, approximately 84% of them found once; the top ten carry about 2%. Patients had chemo-refractory metastatic non-small-cell lung cancer and received focal radiation plus CTLA-4 blockade that used ipilimumab. Per germline, CDR1 SGHNT and CDR2 YYREEE (reference sequence). The CDR3 covers 14 residues. Germline trimming cut 1 base from V and 1 base from J; bases unmatched to any gene: 1.

The source is a human donor with non-small cell lung cancer who had a partial response to radiotherapy plus ipilimumab. The source material was peripheral blood, sampled from a patient treated with radiotherapy plus ipilimumab. The chain uses TRBV5-4 and TRBJ2-5; 7 nucleotides match TRBD2. DNA of the CDR3: TGTGCCAGCAGCTTGCCTAGCGGCCAAGAGACCCAGTACTTC. This encodes CASSLPSGQETQYF.